This T cell receptor (beta chain) was profiled in a study of OX40 agonist ivuxolimab in advanced cancers. Study-level information: Males comprised 82.7% of the group, whose mean age was about 60 years (range 23 to 79). Patients achieving partial responses numbered three: one hepatocellular carcinoma case and two cutaneous melanoma cases.

A word on this clone: Antigen: not known.

Study-level points and caveats: Average numbers of expanded clones were greater in CD8+ T cells than in CD4+. With doses of 0.1 to 3.0 mg/kg, CD4+ and CD8+ blood T cells had undergone clonal expansion by week 6.

TCRdb's table, derived via immunoSEQ multiplex PCR, lists solely in-frame clones and lacks some. Found here are some 30,000 clones, over 65% of them singletons; the top ten hold roughly 12%. The receptor's source is an adult with an advanced solid tumor such as melanoma, head and neck, liver or kidney cancer. Sequences were derived from CD4+ or CD8+ T cells sorted from blood, sampled in a trial of the OX40 agonist ivuxolimab.

This chain's CDR3 is CASSSDRAYSPLHF. Here the CDR3 DNA reads TGTGCCAGCAGTTCAGACAGGGCTTATTCACCCCTCCACTTT. The gene calls are TRBV6-5 and TRBJ1-6, with TRBD1 matching over 7 bases. The CDR3 has 14 residues. V lost 4 bases and J lost 8; bases outside the gene matches: 5. Germline V CDR1 and CDR2: MNHEY, SVGAGI.